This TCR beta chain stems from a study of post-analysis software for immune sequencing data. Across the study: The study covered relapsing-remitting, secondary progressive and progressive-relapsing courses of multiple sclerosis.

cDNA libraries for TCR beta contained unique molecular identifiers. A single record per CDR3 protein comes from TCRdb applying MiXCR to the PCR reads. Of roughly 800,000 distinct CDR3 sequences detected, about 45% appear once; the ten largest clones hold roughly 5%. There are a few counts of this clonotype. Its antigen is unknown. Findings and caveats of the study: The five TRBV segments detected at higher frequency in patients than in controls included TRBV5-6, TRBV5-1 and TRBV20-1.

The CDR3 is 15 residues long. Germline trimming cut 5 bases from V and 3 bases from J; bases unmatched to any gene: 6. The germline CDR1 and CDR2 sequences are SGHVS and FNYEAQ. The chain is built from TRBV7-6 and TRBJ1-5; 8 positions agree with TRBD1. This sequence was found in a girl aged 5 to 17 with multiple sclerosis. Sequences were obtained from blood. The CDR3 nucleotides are TGTGCCAGCAGCCCGGGGACAGGCTTCAATCAGCCCCAGCATTTT. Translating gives CASSPGTGFNQPQHF. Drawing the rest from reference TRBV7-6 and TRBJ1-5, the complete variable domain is GAGVSQSPRYKVTKRGQDVALRCDPISGHVSLYWYRQALGQGPEFLTYFNYEAQQDKSGLPNDRFSAERPEGSISTLTIQRTEQRDSAMYRCASSPGTGFNQPQHFGDGTRLSIL.